The rows below give T cell receptor beta chains drawn from one sample of a study of T-cell reconstitution after alpha-beta-depleted transplantation in children. TCRdb reprocessed the PCR reads via MiXCR and lists one record per CDR3 protein. This sample has 450,000 to 550,000 distinct CDR3 sequences, with more than 9.5% found just once. This specimen consisted of PBMCs, mostly from graft donor cells, obtained 180 days after TCRalphabeta/CD19-depleted stem cell transplant. Every receptor here comes from a female patient aged 2-9 years who had a stem cell transplant for aplastic anemia, so the T cells may come from the graft donor. Each CDR3 is given with its conserved first and last residue. The order of the fields is D gene, V gene, clone size, J gene, CDR3 protein, CDR3 DNA. D genes are given only for firm matches. A clone size is listed for some rows: how often the clone was seen (once, few, many), or a class if it is expanded.

D gene: -
V gene: TRBV25-1
clone size: many
J gene: TRBJ2-6
CDR3 protein: CASSEFQSGANVLTF
CDR3 DNA: TGTGCCAGCAGTGAATTTCAATCTGGGGCCAACGTCCTGACTTTC

D gene: TRBD1
V gene: TRBV5-1
clone size: -
J gene: TRBJ1-1
CDR3 protein: CASSFVQGADTEAFF
CDR3 DNA: TGCGCCAGCAGCTTCGTACAGGGGGCCGACACTGAAGCTTTCTTT

D gene: TRBD2
V gene: TRBV6-4
clone size: -
J gene: TRBJ2-7
CDR3 protein: CASRGLPRSSGMSSYEQYF
CDR3 DNA: TGTGCCAGCAGAGGACTTCCTAGGAGTAGCGGGATGAGCTCCTACGAGCAGTACTTC

D gene: -
V gene: TRBV12-3/TRBV12-4
clone size: few
J gene: TRBJ2-1
CDR3 protein: CASSLAVRDNEQFF
CDR3 DNA: TGTGCCAGCAGTTTAGCGGTCAGGGACAATGAGCAGTTCTTC

D gene: -
V gene: TRBV13
clone size: few
J gene: TRBJ2-1
CDR3 protein: CASSLGSWSYEQFF
CDR3 DNA: TGTGCCAGCAGCTTAGGGAGTTGGTCATACGAGCAGTTCTTC

D gene: TRBD1
V gene: TRBV19
clone size: many
J gene: TRBJ1-1
CDR3 protein: CASRRPGQLNTEAFF
CDR3 DNA: TGTGCCAGTAGACGGCCGGGACAGCTGAACACTGAAGCTTTCTTT

D gene: -
V gene: TRBV5-1
clone size: few
J gene: TRBJ1-2
CDR3 protein: CASSFDNGVPNYGYTF
CDR3 DNA: TGCGCCAGCAGCTTTGACAATGGAGTGCCTAACTATGGCTACACCTTC

D gene: -
V gene: TRBV6-1
clone size: few
J gene: TRBJ2-3
CDR3 protein: CASSPIAIGGTDTQYF
CDR3 DNA: TGTGCCAGCAGCCCTATAGCGATCGGGGGCACAGATACGCAGTATTTT

D gene: -
V gene: TRBV7-2
clone size: -
J gene: TRBJ2-7
CDR3 protein: CASSSQVGGTYEQYF
CDR3 DNA: TGTGCCAGCAGCTCCCAAGTGGGGGGAACCTACGAGCAGTACTTC

D gene: -
V gene: TRBV5-4
clone size: -
J gene: TRBJ2-3
CDR3 protein: CASSLVGAQNTDTQYF
CDR3 DNA: TGTGCCAGCAGCTTGGTTGGGGCGCAAAACACAGATACGCAGTATTTT